This TCR beta chain was documented in a study of PD-L1 blockade in urothelial cancer (dated by TCRdb to 2015 to 2018). For the study in its entirety: All patients started therapy around 2014 and received atezolizumab 1,200 mg intravenously every 3 weeks. Somatic, immune and clinical correlates of response to PD-L1 blockade with atezolizumab in urothelial cancer were the focus of an exploratory multi-omic analysis. Blood samples were analyzed at 3 weeks after treatment start (second dose) and at 6 weeks after treatment start. Patients had an ECOG performance status of 0 or 1 and had received between 0 and 3 prior chemotherapy regimens. Blood samples gave median yields of roughly 150,000 T cells and approximately 80,000 unique TCRs, along with a median clonality of approximately 0.084. Durable clinical benefit was achieved by nine patients and was not achieved by 20 patients. Progression-free survival longer than 6 months counted as durable clinical benefit, and TCR features were additionally tested against both progression-free and overall survival. In the same patients, whole exome sequencing and RNA sequencing of pretreatment tumors were performed in addition to TCR sequencing. Pretreatment blood TCR-seq was available for 27 to 30 patients, at least one posttreatment blood collection was obtained for some 24 patients, and tumor TCR-seq was available for some 24 patients. Pretreatment tumor samples and matched peripheral blood, collected serially before and after atezolizumab treatment, underwent TCR sequencing. About 85% of the 29 patients were males with bladder-origin urothelial cancer, and about 60% of the roughly 30 reported a prior smoking history.

This sample's time point label indicates: pretreatment peripheral blood. The cohort included about 27 patients with locally advanced or metastatic urothelial carcinoma who were treated at Memorial Sloan Kettering on a trial protocol. Peripheral blood mononuclear cells were collected from each patient pretreatment and during treatment, giving between 1 and 8 total time points per patient. The Qiagen DNeasy Blood extraction kit was used to purify genomic DNA from total PBMCs and tumor samples. PBMCs were collected pretreatment and during treatment, and were isolated and stored as previously described. Its CDR3 holds 15 amino acids, cysteine through phenylalanine. CDR3 DNA only is kept here, 45 bases in frame from base 1. Trimming accounts for 4 bases at V and 8 bases at J, while the number of junction bases matched to no gene is 9. Looking up the germline V gene (reference sequence) yields CDR1 WNHNN and CDR2 SYGVQD.

Study-wide findings and limitations: A pretreatment peripheral blood TCR clonality below the median was linked to improved progression-free and overall survival. Patients with durable benefit showed greater expansion of tumor-associated TCR clones in peripheral blood 3 weeks after starting treatment (n ≈ 23, p = 0.022). Because the sample size was small (n ≈ 27) and many exploratory analyses were performed, the results are intended to be hypothesis-generating.

As for this clone: This receptor's antigen is unknown. No much larger clone is present one base from it, and per-base qualities are unavailable.

Synthetic TCR analog templates were spiked into each PCR so that absolute template abundance could be estimated from read counts. TCRbeta CDR3 regions were amplified from genomic DNA with bias-controlled V and J gene primers using the immunoSEQ assay. Sequencing of rearranged TCRbeta segments was performed at approximately 20X coverage. Turning to the authors' computational methods: Clustering was used to correct sequencing errors, and CDR3s were annotated against IMGT to assign V, D and J genes. Only productive TCRbeta rearrangements were used in downstream analyses, excluding out-of-frame or stop-codon sequences. Clonality was calculated as one minus the Shannon entropy normalized by the log of the number of unique productive sequences. Clones differing between time points or between blood and tumor were identified using Fisher's exact test with Benjamini-Hochberg correction, with an adjusted p below 0.01 applied as the threshold. TCRdb stores this immuneACCESS table with in-frame sequences only. Part of the clones is absent; in the studies checked, under half of the shortfall reflects unresolved V genes, and no reason is known for the rest. V and J calls plus clone size are reproduced from that table; the DNA served to infer D and trimming. The sample contains more than 50,000 clones, about 86% of them found a single time. The ten largest clonotypes hold around 3.2% of the sample.

The receptor's source is a man between 70 and 80 years old with urothelial cancer. Sequencing was performed on PBMCs, taken around atezolizumab (anti-PD-L1) treatment. The receptor chain draws on TRBV10-1 and TRBJ2-1; a stretch of 9 junction bases matches TRBD2. This receptor carries the CDR3 CASSGGVAGDDEQFF. The nucleotide sequence reads TGCGCCAGCAGTGGTGGGGTAGCGGGAGATGATGAGCAGTTCTTC.